This paragraph covers one TCR beta chain sequence. The data derive from a study of blood T cell repertoires in COVID-19. V was trimmed by 5 bases and J by 7 bases, leaving 10 bases between them. CDR1 is SGHRS and CDR2 is YFSETQ in the germline V gene. This CDR3 has 12 amino acids. Using immunoSEQ multiplex PCR, the repertoire was profiled, and TCRdb retains in-frame clones only, with some absent. The table includes 35,000 to 40,000 clones, roughly 88% detected once. This sequence joins TRBV5-1 and TRBJ2-1; D uncertain. This receptor was obtained from a man aged 55 to 70 with active COVID-19. The source material was peripheral blood. CDR3 DNA sequence: TGCGCCAGCAGGATCGACTCGAATGAGCAGTTCTTC. Translation gives CASRIDSNEQFF.